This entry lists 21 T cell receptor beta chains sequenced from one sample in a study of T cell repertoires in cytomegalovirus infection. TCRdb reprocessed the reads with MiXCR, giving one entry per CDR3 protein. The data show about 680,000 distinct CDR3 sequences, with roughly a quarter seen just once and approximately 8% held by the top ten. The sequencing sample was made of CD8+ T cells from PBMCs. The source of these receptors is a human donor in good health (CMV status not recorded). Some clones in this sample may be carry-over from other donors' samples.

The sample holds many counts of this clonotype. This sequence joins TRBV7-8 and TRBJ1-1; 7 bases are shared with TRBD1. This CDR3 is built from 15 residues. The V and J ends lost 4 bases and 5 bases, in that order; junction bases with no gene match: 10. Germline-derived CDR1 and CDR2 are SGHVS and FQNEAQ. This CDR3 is CASSSPGGGQTEAFF. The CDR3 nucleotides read TGTGCCAGCAGCTCCCCTGGGGGGGGACAGACTGAAGCTTTCTTT.

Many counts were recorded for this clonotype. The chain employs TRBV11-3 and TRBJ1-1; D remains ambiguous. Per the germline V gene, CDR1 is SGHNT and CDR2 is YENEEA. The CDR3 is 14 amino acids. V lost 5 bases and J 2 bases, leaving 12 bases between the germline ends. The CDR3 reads CASSPDAGNTEAFF. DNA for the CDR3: TGTGCCAGCAGCCCCGATGCCGGTAACACTGAAGCTTTCTTT.

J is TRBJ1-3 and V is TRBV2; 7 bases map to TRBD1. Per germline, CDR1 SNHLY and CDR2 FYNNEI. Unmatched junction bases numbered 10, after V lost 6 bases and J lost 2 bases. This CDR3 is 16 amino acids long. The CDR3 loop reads CASRLDRDRPGNTIYF. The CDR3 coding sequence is TGTGCCAGCAGGCTCGACAGGGATCGACCTGGAAACACCATATATTTT.

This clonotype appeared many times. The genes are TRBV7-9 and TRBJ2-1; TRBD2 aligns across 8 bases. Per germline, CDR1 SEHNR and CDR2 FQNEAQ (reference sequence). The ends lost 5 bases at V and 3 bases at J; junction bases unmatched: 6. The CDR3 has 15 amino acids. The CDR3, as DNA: TGTGCCAGCAGCGCACCGGGGGGGGTCTACAATGAGCAGTTCTTC. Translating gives CASSAPGGVYNEQFF.

The CDR3 sequence is CASSEGSQPQHF. DNA of the CDR3: TGCGCCAGCAGTGAGGGAAGCCAGCCCCAGCATTTT. V usage is TRBV10-1 and J usage is TRBJ1-5; no definite D call. Between the trimmed V and J ends, which lost 2 bases and 7 bases, there was a span of 6 bases. Per the germline V gene, CDR1 is WNHNN and CDR2 is SYGVQD (reference sequence). The CDR3 loop spans 12 amino acids.

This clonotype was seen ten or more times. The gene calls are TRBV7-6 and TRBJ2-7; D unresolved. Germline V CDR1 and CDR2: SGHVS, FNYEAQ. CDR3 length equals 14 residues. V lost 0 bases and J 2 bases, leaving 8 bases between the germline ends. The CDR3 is CASSLAQGTYEQYF. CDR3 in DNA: TGTGCCAGCAGCTTAGCGCAAGGGACCTACGAGCAGTACTTC.

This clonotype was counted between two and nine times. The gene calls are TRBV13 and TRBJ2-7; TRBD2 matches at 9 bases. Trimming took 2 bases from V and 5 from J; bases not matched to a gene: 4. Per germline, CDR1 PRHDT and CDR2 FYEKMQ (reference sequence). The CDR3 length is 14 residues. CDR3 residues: CASSLNSGGDEQYF. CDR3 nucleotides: TGTGCCAGCAGCTTAAATAGCGGGGGTGACGAGCAGTACTTC.

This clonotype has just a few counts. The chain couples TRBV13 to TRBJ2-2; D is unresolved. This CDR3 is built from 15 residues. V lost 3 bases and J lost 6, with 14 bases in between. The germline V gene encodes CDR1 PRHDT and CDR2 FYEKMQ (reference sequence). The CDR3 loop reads CASSFRTGGPGELFF. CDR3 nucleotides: TGTGCCAGCAGCTTTAGGACGGGTGGCCCCGGGGAGCTGTTTTTT.

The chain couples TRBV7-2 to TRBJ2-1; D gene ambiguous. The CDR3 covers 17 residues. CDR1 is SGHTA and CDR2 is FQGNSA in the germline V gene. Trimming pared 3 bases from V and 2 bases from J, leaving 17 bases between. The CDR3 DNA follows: TGTGCCAGCAGCTTCTCCTTTATATTGGGGACCTACAATGAGCAGTTCTTC. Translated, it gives CASSFSFILGTYNEQFF.

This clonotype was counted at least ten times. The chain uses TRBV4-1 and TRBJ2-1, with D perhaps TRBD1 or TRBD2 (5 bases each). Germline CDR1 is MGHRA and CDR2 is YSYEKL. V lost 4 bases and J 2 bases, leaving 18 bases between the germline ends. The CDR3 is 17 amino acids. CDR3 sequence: CASSLDPLGVTYNEQFF. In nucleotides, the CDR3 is TGCGCCAGCAGCCTGGACCCATTGGGGGTTACCTACAATGAGCAGTTCTTC.

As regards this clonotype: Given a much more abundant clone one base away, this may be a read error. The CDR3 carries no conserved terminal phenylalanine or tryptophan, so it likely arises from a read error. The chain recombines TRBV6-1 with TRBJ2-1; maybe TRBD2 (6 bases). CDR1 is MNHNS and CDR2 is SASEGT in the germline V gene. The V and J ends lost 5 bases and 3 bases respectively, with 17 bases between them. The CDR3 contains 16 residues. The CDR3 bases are TGTGCCAGCAGTTACCGGGGAGGTGGCTACTACAATGAGCAGTTCCTC. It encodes CASSYRGGGYYNEQFL.

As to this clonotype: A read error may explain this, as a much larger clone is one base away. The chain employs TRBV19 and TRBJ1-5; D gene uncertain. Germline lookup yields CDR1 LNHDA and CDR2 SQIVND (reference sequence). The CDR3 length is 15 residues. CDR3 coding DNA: TGTGCCAGTAGGTTCTCCCAGAATAGCAATCAGCTCCAGCATTTT. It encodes CASRFSQNSNQLQHF.

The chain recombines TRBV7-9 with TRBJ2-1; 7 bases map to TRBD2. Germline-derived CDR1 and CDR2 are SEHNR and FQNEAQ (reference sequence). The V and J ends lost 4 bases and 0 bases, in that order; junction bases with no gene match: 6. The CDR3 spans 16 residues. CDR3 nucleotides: TGTGCCAGCAGCTCCGAGCGGGGTAACTCCTACAATGAGCAGTTCTTC. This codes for CASSSERGNSYNEQFF.

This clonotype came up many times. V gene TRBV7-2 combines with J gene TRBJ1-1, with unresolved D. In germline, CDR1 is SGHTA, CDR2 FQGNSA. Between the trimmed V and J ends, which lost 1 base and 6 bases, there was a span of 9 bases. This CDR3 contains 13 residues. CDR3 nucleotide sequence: TGTGCCAGCAGCTTAGAGTTTGGGGCTGAAGCTTTCTTT. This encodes CASSLEFGAEAFF.

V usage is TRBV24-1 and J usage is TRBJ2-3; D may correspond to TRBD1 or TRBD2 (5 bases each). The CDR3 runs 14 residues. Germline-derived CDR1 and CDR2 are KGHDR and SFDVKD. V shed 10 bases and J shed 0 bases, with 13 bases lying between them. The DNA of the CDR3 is TGTGCCACTCGTGGGGGTTCTAGCACAGATACGCAGTATTTT. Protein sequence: CATRGGSSTDTQYF.

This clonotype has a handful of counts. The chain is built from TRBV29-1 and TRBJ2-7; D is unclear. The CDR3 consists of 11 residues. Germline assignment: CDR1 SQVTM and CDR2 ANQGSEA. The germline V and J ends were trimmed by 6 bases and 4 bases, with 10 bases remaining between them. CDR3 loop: CSVQQGYEQYV. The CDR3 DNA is TGCAGCGTCCAGCAAGGGTACGAGCAGTACGTC.

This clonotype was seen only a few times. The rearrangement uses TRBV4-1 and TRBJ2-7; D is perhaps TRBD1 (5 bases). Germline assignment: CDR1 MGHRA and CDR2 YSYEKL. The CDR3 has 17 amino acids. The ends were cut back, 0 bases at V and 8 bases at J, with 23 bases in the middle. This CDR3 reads CASSQDLQGLYGFKQYV. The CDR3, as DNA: TGCGCCAGCAGCCAAGATCTGCAGGGCCTGTACGGTTTCAAGCAGTACGTC.

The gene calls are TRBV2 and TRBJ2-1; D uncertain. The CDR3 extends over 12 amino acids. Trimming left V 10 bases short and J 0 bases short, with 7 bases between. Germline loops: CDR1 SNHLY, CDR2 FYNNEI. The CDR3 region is CAILFSYNEQFF. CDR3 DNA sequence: TGTGCCATCCTATTCTCCTACAATGAGCAGTTCTTC.

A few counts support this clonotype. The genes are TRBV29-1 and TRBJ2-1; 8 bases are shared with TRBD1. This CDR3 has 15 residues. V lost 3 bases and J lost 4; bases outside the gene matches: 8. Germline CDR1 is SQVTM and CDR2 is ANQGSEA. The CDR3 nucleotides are TGCAGCGTTGACTCGACAGGGGTGCTTTACAATGAGCAGTTCTTC. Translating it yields CSVDSTGVLYNEQFF.

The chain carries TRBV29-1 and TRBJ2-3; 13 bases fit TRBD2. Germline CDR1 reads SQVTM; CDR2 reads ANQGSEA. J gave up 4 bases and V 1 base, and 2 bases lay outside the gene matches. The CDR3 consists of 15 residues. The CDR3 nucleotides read TGCAGCGTTGAAGGGACTAGCGGGGGATCAGATACGCAGTATTTT. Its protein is CSVEGTSGGSDTQYF.

CDR3 sequence (DNA): TGCGCCAGCAGCTTGGTTGGGCTATTCTACGAGCAGTACTTC. Translation: CASSLVGLFYEQYF. This sequence joins TRBV5-1 and TRBJ2-7; no clear D gene. Trimming shortened V by 0 bases and J by 3 bases, and 10 bases separated the two germline ends. CDR3 length: 14 amino acids. From germline, CDR1 is SGHRS and CDR2 YFSETQ.